The 8 T cell receptor beta chains below all came from one sample that was sequenced in a study of cytomegalovirus exposure and HLA in healthy donors. Researchers ran the PCR with 60 Vbeta and 13 Jbeta primers. Repertoires were generated with immunoSEQ multiplex PCR, while TCRdb's copy carries only in-frame clones and drops some. The table has over 200,000 clones, 80% to 90% seen once. The sample taken for sequencing was PBMCs. All receptors come from a woman younger than 30 in good health and CMV-seronegative.

V usage is TRBV19 and J usage is TRBJ1-2; D call uncertain. There are 13 residues in the CDR3. From germline, CDR1 is LNHDA and CDR2 SQIVND (reference sequence). The V and J ends lost 4 bases and 8 bases respectively, with 14 bases between them. DNA of the CDR3: TGTGCCAGTAGTAACGGGCTTGGAGGAGGCTACACCTTC. Its protein is CASSNGLGGGYTF.

V and J are TRBV27 and TRBJ2-5; D possibly corresponds to TRBD1 (6 bases). Near its end, the DNA agrees better with TRBJ2-7, so the J call may be wrong. CDR3 length: 13 residues. The germline V gene has CDR1 MNHEY and CDR2 SMNVEV (reference sequence). CDR3 nucleotide sequence: TGTGCCAGCAGTTGGGGGCTCCCCTACGAGCAGTACTTC. Translation gives CASSWGLPYEQYF.

This sequence joins TRBV6-1 and TRBJ2-5, with 7 bases lining up with TRBD1. The DNA end favors TRBJ2-7, so the J call may be wrong. This CDR3 contains 14 residues. From germline, CDR1 is MNHNS and CDR2 SASEGT. The CDR3 here is CASSARGQGYEQYF. CDR3 in DNA: TGTGCCAGCAGTGCGAGGGGGCAGGGGTACGAGCAGTACTTC.

J is TRBJ1-1 and V is TRBV18, with 7 bases fitting TRBD1. CDR1 KGHSH and CDR2 LQKENI come from the germline V gene. The CDR3 contains 13 residues. The V and J ends lost 7 bases and 6 bases, in that order; junction bases with no gene match: 8. CDR3 in amino acids: CASFDLQGAEAFF. CDR3 coding DNA: TGTGCCAGCTTTGACTTGCAGGGGGCTGAAGCTTTCTTT. Variable domain in full (rest from reference TRBV18 and TRBJ1-1): NAGVMQNPRHLVRRRGQEARLRCSPMKGHSHVYWYRQLPEEGLKFMVYLQKENIIDESGMPKERFSAEFPKEGPSILRIQQVVRGDSAAYFCASFDLQGAEAFFGQGTRLTVV.

This chain links TRBV28 with TRBJ1-2; 7 bases line up with TRBD1. In germline, CDR1 is MDHEN, CDR2 SYDVKM. With V trimmed by 4 bases and J by 8 bases, 10 bases remained unmatched. CDR3 length equals 14 residues. Written as DNA, the CDR3 is TGTGCCAGCAGTTGGGGACAGAGCAACCGGGGCTACACCTTC. It yields the protein CASSWGQSNRGYTF.

The gene calls are TRBV5-1 and TRBJ2-6; perhaps TRBD2 as D (5 bases). CDR3 length: 15 residues. Trimming stripped 1 base from V and 1 base from J, with 6 bases between. The germline gives CDR1 SGHRS, CDR2 YFSETQ. CDR3: CASSLPGSGANVLTF. CDR3 nucleotide sequence: TGCGCCAGCAGCTTGCCGGGGTCTGGGGCCAACGTCCTGACTTTC. The full variable domain, rest sourced from reference TRBV5-1 and TRBJ2-6, is KAGVTQTPRYLIKTRGQQVTLSCSPISGHRSVSWYQQTPGQGLQFLFEYFSETQRNKGNFPGRFSGRQFSNSRSEMNVSTLELGDSALYLCASSLPGSGANVLTFGAGSRLTVL.

The CDR3 here is CATSRERLVGAETQYF. CDR3 nucleotides: TGTGCCACCAGCAGAGAGAGGCTAGTGGGGGCGGAGACCCAGTACTTC. This sequence joins TRBV15 and TRBJ2-5, with D possibly being TRBD1 (6 bases). The CDR3 contains 16 residues. CDR1 and CDR2 (germline): LNHNV, YYDKDF (reference sequence). Trimming pared 0 bases from V and 5 bases from J, leaving 16 bases between.

The chain links TRBV4-1 to TRBJ1-2; TRBD1 aligns across 7 bases. The trim removed 0 bases at V and 4 bases at J, leaving 2 bases unmatched. The CDR3 sequence is 14 residues long. Germline V gene sequence: CDR1 MGHRA, CDR2 YSYEKL. The CDR3 region has the DNA TGCGCCAGCAGCCAAGAGACAGGGATCTATGGCTACACCTTC. Translated, it gives CASSQETGIYGYTF.